The 26 T cell receptor beta chains below all came from one sample that was sequenced in a study of blood T cell repertoires in COVID-19. Some clones are missing from TCRdb's copy, which holds only in-frame ones; the method was immunoSEQ multiplex PCR. This table has around 190,000 clones, 70% to 80% appearing once. The sequenced sample consisted of peripheral blood. These receptor sequences come from a middle-aged woman with COVID-19, enrolled during active disease.

A few counts support this clone. V gene TRBV7-6 combines with J gene TRBJ1-2, with 8 bases aligning to TRBD1. The trim removed 5 bases at V and 8 bases at J, leaving 1 base unmatched. CDR1 and CDR2 (germline): SGHVS, FNYEAQ. The CDR3 contains 11 residues. For the CDR3, the DNA is TGTGCCAGCAGCGGACAGGGAGGCTACACCTTC. It yields the protein CASSGQGGYTF.

The chain has TRBV18 and TRBJ1-6; TRBD1 is a possible D gene (5 bases). CDR1 and CDR2 (germline): KGHSH, LQKENI. V dropped 3 bases and J dropped 5 bases, with 14 bases sitting between them. There are 16 residues in the CDR3. The CDR3 DNA reads as TGTGCCAGCTCACCGACCGGGGGTTCCCATAATTCACCCCTCCACTTT. Translating gives CASSPTGGSHNSPLHF.

This sequence joins TRBV5-5 and TRBJ1-2; TRBD1 is a possible D gene (6 bases). From germline, CDR1 is SGHKS and CDR2 YYEKEE (reference sequence). The V end lost 7 bases, the J end lost 2 bases, and 9 bases lay between the germline ends. The length of the CDR3 is 12 residues. DNA of the CDR3: TGTGCCAGCGGGACACCAAACTATGGCTACACCTTC. This gives the protein CASGTPNYGYTF. Full variable domain (rest looked up from reference TRBV5-5 and TRBJ1-2): DAGVTQSPTHLIKTRGQQVTLRCSPISGHKSVSWYQQVLGQGPQFIFQYYEKEERGRGNFPDRFSARQFPNYSSELNVNALLLGDSALYLCASGTPNYGYTFGSGTRLTVV.

The chain combines TRBV6-5 with TRBJ2-2; D possibly corresponds to TRBD2 (6 bases). V was shortened by 3 bases and J by 2 bases, with 13 bases between the two germline ends. From germline, CDR1 is MNHEY and CDR2 SVGAGI. CDR3 length equals 16 residues. The CDR3, as DNA: TGTGCCAGCAGTTATTTCGGCGGGATTAACACCGGGGAGCTGTTTTTT. It is translated as CASSYFGGINTGELFF.

This clone was seen only once. The V gene is TRBV5-1, the J gene TRBJ1-6; 8 positions match TRBD1. The CDR3 sequence is 17 residues long. Trimming took 5 bases from V and 0 from J; bases not matched to a gene: 7. CDR1 is SGHRS, CDR2 YFSETQ, per germline. In nucleotides, the CDR3 is TGCGCCAGCAGGGCCACAGGGGGGAGCTCCTATAATTCACCCCTCCACTTT. Amino acids: CASRATGGSSYNSPLHF.

The chain joins TRBV3-1 (or the pseudogene TRBV3-2) to TRBJ2-5, with 8 bases lining up with TRBD2. Germline V gene data show CDR1 as LGHDT and CDR2 as YNNKEL (reference sequence). The V gene end was trimmed by 2 bases and the J gene end by 3 bases; junction bases not matched to a gene: 2. The CDR3 sequence is 14 residues long. The CDR3 DNA follows: TGTGCCAGCAGCCAAATACTAGCGGAAGAGACCCAGTACTTC. Protein: CASSQILAEETQYF.

This chain uses TRBV3-1 (or the pseudogene TRBV3-2) with TRBJ2-7; D perhaps matches TRBD2 (5 bases). V shed 4 bases and J shed 0 bases, with 16 bases lying between them. CDR1 and CDR2 (germline): LGHDT, YNNKEL (reference sequence). This CDR3 is 16 amino acids long. The CDR3 DNA sequence: TGTGCCAGCAGCCTTCGTAAGGATGAGGGCTCCTACGAGCAGTACTTC. Translated, it gives CASSLRKDEGSYEQYF.

J is TRBJ2-3 and V is TRBV6-5; D call uncertain. The CDR3 sequence is 15 residues long. Germline values: CDR1 MNHEY, CDR2 SVGAGI. Trimming took off 0 bases at V and 6 bases at J, with 13 bases between the two ends. This CDR3 reads CASSYSKESPDTQYF. For the CDR3, the DNA is TGTGCCAGCAGTTACTCGAAGGAGTCTCCGGATACGCAGTATTTT.

In this sample, this clone turned up once. This rearrangement joins TRBV9 to TRBJ2-4; possibly TRBD2 for D (5 bases). This CDR3 region has 16 residues. In germline, CDR1 is SGDLS, CDR2 YYNGEE. Trimming removed 0 bases from V and 4 bases from J, with 14 bases in between. CDR3 bases: TGTGCCAGCAGCGTAGGCGCTTCGGGGTTGAAAAACATTCAGTACTTC. Translation gives CASSVGASGLKNIQYF.

The V gene is TRBV18, the J gene TRBJ2-1, with D possibly TRBD2 on 6 matching bases. V lost 5 bases and J 5 bases, leaving 28 bases between the germline ends. The germline V gene has CDR1 KGHSH and CDR2 LQKENI. The CDR3 has 19 residues. The CDR3 is CASSSRRGNPNPTHNEQFF. CDR3 DNA: TGTGCCAGCTCATCCAGGCGGGGAAACCCTAATCCTACGCACAATGAGCAGTTCTTC.

The chain employs TRBV9 and TRBJ1-2; D gene uncertain. Germline V gene lookup returns CDR1 SGDLS and CDR2 YYNGEE. Trimming removed 1 base at V and 4 bases at J, with 14 bases between. This CDR3 is 15 amino acids long. This chain's CDR3 is CASSVYDGGSYGYTF. The CDR3 DNA is TGTGCCAGCAGCGTATACGACGGCGGTAGCTATGGCTACACCTTC.

This chain connects TRBV4-1 to TRBJ2-7; D may be TRBD1 (6 bases). The CDR3 runs to 16 residues. V was trimmed by 0 bases and J by 0 bases, leaving 12 bases between them. The germline CDR1 and CDR2 sequences are MGHRA and YSYEKL. The DNA for the CDR3 is TGCGCCAGCAGCCAAGACCGGGACAAAAGCTCCTACGAGCAGTACTTC. Its translation: CASSQDRDKSSYEQYF.

This clone has a handful of counts. The chain carries TRBV27 and TRBJ2-1, with 8 nucleotides matching TRBD1. The ends lost 7 bases at V and 7 bases at J; junction bases unmatched: 9. CDR1 is MNHEY, CDR2 SMNVEV, per germline (reference sequence). The length of the CDR3 is 14 residues. The CDR3 protein is CASTGWGQENEQFF. CDR3 nucleotide sequence: TGTGCCAGCACTGGTTGGGGACAGGAGAATGAGCAGTTCTTC.

The chain uses TRBV7-2 and TRBJ1-5, with D maybe TRBD1 (6 bases). The germline CDR1 and CDR2 sequences are SGHTA and FQGNSA. This CDR3 comprises 14 residues. V shed 3 bases and J shed 10 bases, with 16 bases lying between them. The CDR3 sequence is CASSFQQGFQPQHF. The CDR3 DNA reads as TGTGCCAGCAGCTTTCAACAGGGTTTTCAACCCCAGCATTTT.

This chain links TRBV5-1 with TRBJ2-5, with TRBD2 identical over 7 bases. Germline loops: CDR1 SGHRS, CDR2 YFSETQ. The CDR3 has 13 amino acids. V dropped 1 base and J dropped 3; count of bases not matched to a gene: 0. CDR3 amino acids: CASSLSGEETQYF. The DNA of the CDR3 is TGCGCCAGCAGCTTGAGCGGGGAAGAGACCCAGTACTTC. The full variable domain, with the rest looked up from reference TRBV5-1 and TRBJ2-5, is KAGVTQTPRYLIKTRGQQVTLSCSPISGHRSVSWYQQTPGQGLQFLFEYFSETQRNKGNFPGRFSGRQFSNSRSEMNVSTLELGDSALYLCASSLSGEETQYFGPGTRLLVL.

This rearrangement joins TRBV2 to TRBJ2-1; 12 bases match TRBD2. The CDR3 is 13 amino acids. CDR1 SNHLY and CDR2 FYNNEI come from the germline V gene. With 6 bases clipped from V and 10 bases from J, the junction kept 4 bases outside the gene matches. In nucleotides, the CDR3 is TGTGCCAGCAGCGGACTAGCGGGAAGCGAGCAGTTCTTC. Translated: CASSGLAGSEQFF.

The gene calls are TRBV18 and TRBJ2-3, with D perhaps matching TRBD1 (5 bases). CDR1 and CDR2 (germline): KGHSH, LQKENI. The V and J ends lost 6 bases and 7 bases respectively, with 20 bases between them. The CDR3 is 15 amino acids. This CDR3 reads CASSLGHGNTNTQYF. The CDR3 DNA reads as TGTGCCAGCTCGCTTGGACACGGTAATACAAATACGCAGTATTTT.

The chain has TRBV5-5 and TRBJ1-5; D is undetermined. CDR3 length equals 14 residues. The V end was cut by 4 bases, the J end by 3 bases, with 11 bases between. The germline V gene encodes CDR1 SGHKS and CDR2 YYEKEE (reference sequence). CDR3 in amino acids: CASSGTATNQPQHF. The CDR3 region has the DNA TGTGCCAGCAGCGGCACAGCAACCAATCAGCCCCAGCATTTT.

The chain joins TRBV7-9 to TRBJ2-3; a possible D gene is TRBD1 (6 bases). This CDR3 comprises 11 residues. From germline, CDR1 is SEHNR and CDR2 FQNEAQ (reference sequence). V dropped 10 bases and J dropped 5 bases, with 10 bases sitting between them. CDR3 residues: CATQGGDTQYF. CDR3 DNA: TGTGCCACACAAGGGGGAGATACGCAGTATTTT.

The rearrangement links TRBV30 to TRBJ1-1; D ambiguous. Trimming shortened V by 0 bases and J by 0 bases, and 8 bases separated the two germline ends. The CDR3 has 14 amino acids. The germline CDR1 and CDR2 sequences are GTSNPN and SVGIG (reference sequence). The chain's CDR3 is CAWSVINVNTEAFF. The CDR3 region has the DNA TGTGCCTGGAGTGTAATAAATGTGAACACTGAAGCTTTCTTT.

This clone was detected once. The rearrangement joins TRBV19 to TRBJ2-3, with D unclear. This CDR3 contains 13 residues. Between the trimmed V and J ends, which lost 6 bases and 3 bases, there was a span of 10 bases. Germline lookup yields CDR1 LNHDA and CDR2 SQIVND (reference sequence). This chain's CDR3 is CASSSEETDTQYF. The CDR3 DNA reads TGTGCCAGTAGCTCAGAGGAAACAGATACGCAGTATTTT.

The J gene is TRBJ2-5, the V gene TRBV3-1 (or the pseudogene TRBV3-2), with D possibly matching TRBD2 (6 bases). This CDR3 is 14 amino acids long. Trimming pared 3 bases from V and 9 bases from J, leaving 17 bases between. The germline V gene has CDR1 LGHDT and CDR2 YNNKEL (reference sequence). CDR3 nucleotide sequence: TGTGCCAGCAGCCAGCCGGGAGCCTCAGGGTCCCAGTACTTC. Translating gives CASSQPGASGSQYF.

The chain employs TRBV5-4 and TRBJ2-7, with D possibly being TRBD2 (5 bases). Germline V gene lookup returns CDR1 SGHNT and CDR2 YYREEE (reference sequence). The V end was cut by 3 bases, the J end by 3 bases, with 10 bases between. This CDR3 is 13 amino acids long. For the CDR3, the DNA is TGTGCCAGCAGCTCAGGAGGAGGCTACGAGCAGTACTTC. Its protein product is CASSSGGGYEQYF.

This clone has only one observation. The chain has TRBV18 and TRBJ2-1; D uncertain. Germline loops: CDR1 KGHSH, CDR2 LQKENI. CDR3 size: 14 residues. V shed 3 bases and J shed 15 bases, with 21 bases lying between them. Here the CDR3 DNA reads TGTGCCAGCTCACCCAGCTCGACTGAAGAAAGCACGTTCTTC. Translation gives CASSPSSTEESTFF.

The chain joins TRBV6-4 to TRBJ1-2, with 8 bases that match TRBD1. The CDR3 consists of 15 residues. CDR1 and CDR2 (germline): MRHNA, SNTAGT. The V and J ends lost 4 bases and 10 bases, in that order; junction bases with no gene match: 14. CDR3 bases: TGTGCCAGCAGTGGACGTTACCGGGACAGGCTCGTCTACACCTTC. Amino acid sequence: CASSGRYRDRLVYTF.

The V and J genes are TRBV7-3 and TRBJ1-1; 9 positions match TRBD1. This CDR3 contains 13 residues. The V gene end was trimmed by 4 bases and the J gene end by 5 bases; junction bases not matched to a gene: 2. Per the germline V gene, CDR1 is SGHTA and CDR2 is FQGTGA. Here the CDR3 DNA reads TGTGCCAGCAGCTCACAGGGGGCGACTGAAGCTTTCTTT. Protein: CASSSQGATEAFF. Using reference TRBV7-3 and TRBJ1-1 for the parts outside the CDR3, the full variable domain is GAGVSQTPSNKVTEKGKYVELRCDPISGHTALYWYRQSLGQGPEFLIYFQGTGAADDSGLPNDRFFAVRPEGSVSTLKIQRTERGDSAVYLCASSSQGATEAFFGQGTRLTVV.